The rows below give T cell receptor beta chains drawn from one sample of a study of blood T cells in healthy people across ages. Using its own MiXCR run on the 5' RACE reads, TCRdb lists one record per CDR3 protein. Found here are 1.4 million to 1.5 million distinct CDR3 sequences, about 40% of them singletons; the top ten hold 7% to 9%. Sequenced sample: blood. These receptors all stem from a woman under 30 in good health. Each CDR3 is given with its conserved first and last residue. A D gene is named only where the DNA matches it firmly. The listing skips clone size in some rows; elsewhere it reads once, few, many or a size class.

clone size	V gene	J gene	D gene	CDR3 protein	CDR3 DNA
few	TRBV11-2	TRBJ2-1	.	CASSLTWTNSYNEQFF	TGTGCCAGCAGCTTAACCTGGACTAACTCCTACAATGAGCAGTTCTTC
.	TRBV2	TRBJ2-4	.	CASTSAGLEQYF	TGTGCCAGCACTTCTGCTGGCCTAGAGCAGTACTTC
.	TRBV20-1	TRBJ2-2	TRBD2	CSAERGSNTGELFF	TGCAGTGCTGAGCGGGGCTCGAACACCGGGGAGCTGTTTTTT
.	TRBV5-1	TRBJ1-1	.	CASGQDDTTEAFF	TGCGCCAGCGGTCAGGACGATACCACTGAAGCTTTCTTT
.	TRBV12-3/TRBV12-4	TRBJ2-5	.	CASSLRTGTRQETQYF	TGTGCCAGCAGTTTGCGAACCGGGACTCGTCAAGAGACCCAGTACTTC
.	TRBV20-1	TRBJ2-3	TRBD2	CSAPPGLAGAGSTDTQYF	TGCAGTGCCCCTCCGGGACTAGCGGGAGCGGGGAGCACAGATACGCAGTATTTT
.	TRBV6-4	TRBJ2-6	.	CASRGDGSGANVLTF	TGTGCCTCGAGGGGGGACGGCTCTGGGGCCAACGTCCTGACTTTC
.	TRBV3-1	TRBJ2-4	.	CASSHKGEQYF	TGTGCCAGCAGCCACAAGGGGGAGCAGTACTTC
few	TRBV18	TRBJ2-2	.	CASQAASRGGTGELFF	TGTGCCAGCCAAGCAGCAAGCAGGGGGGGCACCGGGGAGCTGTTTTTT
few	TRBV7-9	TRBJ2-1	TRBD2	CASSVQREGQYEQFF	TGTGCCAGCAGCGTTCAGCGGGAGGGCCAGTATGAGCAGTTCTTC
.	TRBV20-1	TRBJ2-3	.	CSARHALFQAGSTDTQYF	TGCAGTGCTAGGCACGCCCTATTCCAAGCGGGTAGCACAGATACGCAGTATTTT
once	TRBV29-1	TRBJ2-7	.	CIEVGLSSYNEQYF	TGCATCGAAGTAGGGCTAAGCTCCTACAATGAGCAGTACTTC
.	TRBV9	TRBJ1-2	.	CASSVSPFTYGYTF	TGTGCCAGCAGCGTCTCCCCTTTTACCTATGGCTACACCTTC
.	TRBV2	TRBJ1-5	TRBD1	CASMPDRGRGQPQHF	TGTGCCAGCATGCCTGACAGGGGGCGAGGTCAGCCCCAGCATTTT
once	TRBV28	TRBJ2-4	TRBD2	CASSLGGLAGAQQYF	TGTGCCAGCAGTTTGGGCGGACTAGCGGGAGCGCAGCAGTACTTC
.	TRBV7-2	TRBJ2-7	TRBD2	CASSIAGTSGKLSYEQYF	TGTGCCAGCAGCATAGCCGGGACTAGCGGGAAACTATCCTACGAGCAGTACTTC
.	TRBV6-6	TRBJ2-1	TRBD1	CTSSLGQGAINEQFF	TGTACCAGCAGTCTAGGACAGGGGGCTATTAATGAGCAGTTCTTC
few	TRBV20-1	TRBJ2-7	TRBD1	CSAPSRDRGGHEQYF	TGCAGTGCTCCCTCCCGGGACAGGGGTGGACACGAGCAGTACTTC
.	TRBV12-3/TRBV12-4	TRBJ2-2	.	CASSLQKTGELFF	TGTGCCAGCAGTTTGCAAAAGACCGGGGAGCTGTTTTTT
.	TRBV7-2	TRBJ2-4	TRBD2	CASSLDSSGDRLAKNIQYF	TGTGCCAGCAGCTTAGATTCTAGCGGGGATCGTCTAGCCAAAAACATTCAGTACTTC
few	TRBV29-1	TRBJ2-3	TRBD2	CSVRLAGVTLSTDTQYF	TGCAGCGTTCGACTAGCGGGGGTAACCCTGAGCACAGATACGCAGTATTTT
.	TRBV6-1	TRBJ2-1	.	CASSPGGYTLGRHYNEQFF	TGTGCCAGCTCGCCCGGGGGATACACCCTAGGTCGCCACTACAATGAGCAGTTCTTC